This entry describes one T cell receptor beta chain. Its antigen is not identified. This specimen belongs to a study of T-cell memory formation after mild COVID-19. Findings of the study overall: Later expanders leaned CD4+, whereas clones that contracted between day 15 and 85 were balanced CD4/CD8.

This CDR3 region has 14 residues. Losses at the gene ends were 4 bases for V and 6 bases for J; bases not matched to a gene: 11. Germline V lookup: CDR1 SQVTM, CDR2 ANQGSEA. TCRdb re-derived calls from the 5' RACE reads in MiXCR, one entry per CDR3 protein. The profile shows more than 300,000 distinct CDR3 sequences, 20% to 25% of them singletons. The rearrangement links TRBV29-1 to TRBJ2-7, with TRBD1 matching over 8 bases. The sample was PBMCs or a T cell subset sorted from them (not recorded which). The clonotype was recovered from a man in his late teens or twenties who had mild COVID-19 (a few samples of this study predate the infection). Cell type and time point are not known. CDR3 coding DNA: TGCAGCGTTGGTCCCGGGACAGGTAGGACCGAGCAGTACTTC. It translates to CSVGPGTGRTEQYF.